This T cell receptor beta chain was observed in a study of Graves' ophthalmopathy and Graves' hyperthyroidism. The overall study: At initial diagnosis, peripheral blood was obtained, and this preceded any treatment.

Germline CDR1 is MGHDK and CDR2 is SYGVNS. The CDR3 has 12 residues. Trimming cost V 1 base and J 7 bases, with 8 bases left between them. This clonotype has just one count. The antigen is unknown. The starting material, more than 8.5 ml of fresh peripheral blood, provided the PBMCs. Using RNA transcripts, the TCR beta CDR3 regions were amplified. First-round RT-PCR with HTBI primers preceded a second-round multiplex PCR. In TCRdb, the multiplex PCR reads were re-called with MiXCR into one record per CDR3 protein. The sample holds approximately 640,000 distinct CDR3 sequences, 35% to 45% seen once. Notes on the study in general: Ophthalmopathy progression cases were predicted by the model with 70.59% sensitivity and 72% to 80% specificity. Blood samples also showed most expanded thyroid clonotypes exceeding 0.001 frequency.

The sequence came from an adult man with Graves' ophthalmopathy. Sequenced material: peripheral blood. The V gene is TRBV25-1, the J gene TRBJ2-7; D unclear. CDR3 in DNA: TGTGCCAGCAGTGAATGGGCTCAGGAGCAGTACTTC. Translation: CASSEWAQEQYF.